The T cell receptor (beta chain) described here comes from a study of cytomegalovirus exposure and HLA in healthy donors (dated by TCRdb to between 2016 and 2019). Context from the whole study: According to an earlier analysis of 587 of the donors, 200 million or so T cells yielded 117 million unique TCR beta sequences and 276 Gb of sequence data. Donor age, sex, ethnicity and CMV serostatus were compiled together with the repertoire data. HLA typing covered class I and class II loci at four-digit resolution. On average, around 230,000 unique TCR beta nucleotide sequences were sequenced per donor among a few hundred genotyped donors of the cohort, with roughly 20% of those sequences being non-productive. Because of strong linkage in the cohort, roughly five DR-DQ haplotypes were treated as single units for association and clustering. A later analysis re-examined previously published TCR beta repertoires from more than 650 donors and added high-resolution HLA genotyping to investigate patterns of TCR occurrence. The aim of the study was to test whether cataloging public T cell receptors could identify signatures of past pathogen exposure. In an earlier analysis of 587 of the donors, high-throughput TCR beta sequencing was used to judge whether each TCR beta V gene segment behaved as functional or pseudogenic. Approximately 300 gigabases of sequencing data and 75 million to 85 million unique TCR sequences made up an early release that covered approximately 700 HLA-typed donors. A later genetic analysis took genome-wide SNP genotypes for 398 of the 666 donors and used that subset as a discovery cohort. Every repertoire in the discovery cohort had been generated on one and the same sequencing platform. The later analysis used no new phenotypic data to find candidate immune exposures, relying instead on TCR beta sequences and their occurrence across donors. The study used immunosequencing to profile the T cell repertoires of several hundred subjects and linked those repertoires to cytomegalovirus serostatus. The number of donors typed differed by locus, with about 629-630 for A, B, C, DRB1 and DQB1, 522 for DQA1, approximately 580 for DPA1, and approximately 470 for DPB1. The genetic ancestry cluster associated with self-reported Caucasian donors included approximately 85% of the 398 genotyped donors. High-throughput TCR immunosequencing, statistical association of individual TCRs with disease status, and machine learning were combined to predict cytomegalovirus infection status. Besides the first cohort of hundreds of subjects, a separate validation cohort made up of over 100 different subjects was used.

Points the paper makes about the study in general: Because HLA typing was missing for some donors at each locus, association tests included only the typed subset. The classifier was reported to diagnose cytomegalovirus status with high specificity and sensitivity in both the original and validation cohorts. Assigning TCR associations to individual alleles was difficult when HLA alleles, especially DR and DQ, strongly co-occurred. The only immune exposure information available for the cohort was CMV serostatus. A later genetic analysis reported fewer N-insertions in productive TCRs among donors in an Asian-associated ancestry cluster than the approximately 670-donor mean. In a later analysis, most CMV-associated TCR beta chains were found to appear HLA-restricted, with HLA associations seemingly driven largely by CMV exposure. A further reported finding was that TCR beta sequences accurately predicted the HLA-A and HLA-B alleles for most subjects in the first cohort. Roughly uniform sequencing depth across donors was assumed in presence/absence analyses, although this assumption may not hold. The study listed 150 to 200 TCR beta chains as associated with cytomegalovirus. A later analysis found that TCR association rates varied across HLA loci, with DRB1 alleles showing the most associated TCRs and HLA-C alleles the fewest. A later genetic analysis associated a missense DCLRE1C variant with V-gene and J-gene trimming of TCR beta chains, and an independent cohort replicated the association. Compared with equally common non-associated chains, HLA-associated TCR beta chains in a later analysis were more clonally expanded and had lower generation probabilities. Broadly in line with IMGT annotations, most TCR beta V segments showed up in productive rearrangements about 87% or about 30% of the time in an earlier analysis of several hundred of the donors. In a later analysis, several top co-occurrence clusters were reported to appear linked to parvovirus B19, influenza, CMV and Epstein-Barr virus. Because counts were too low, about 18 rarely observed V segments, including chromosome 9 orphons, were excluded from the earlier analysis of several hundred of the donors. In vitro tests confirmed that a few of the cytomegalovirus-associated TCR beta chains recognize cytomegalovirus antigens. Only TCR beta chains were sequenced in this cohort, and the absence of alpha or paired-chain data limited detectable features. Most TCR sequences were seen in very few donors, while some public TCRs were found in many individuals. A group of highly shared sequence variants was considered likely to be a technical artifact of the sequencing pipeline. At a false discovery rate of 0.05, a later analysis linked roughly 17,000 TCR beta sequences to specific HLA alleles. Linkage disequilibrium might explain the correlated functional status among segregating V segments, but an unknown experimental factor could not be ruled out. According to the authors, the approach could potentially be generalized to other disease states and immunological phenotypes.

The cohort was made up of 500 to 850 healthy bone marrow donors. At the time of sampling, all cohort members were nominally healthy, though unrecorded immune exposures were likely present. The donor was CMV seropositive and belonged to the group of more than 250 seropositive cohort members. Each donor provided a peripheral blood sample, and peripheral blood mononuclear cells were used for TCR beta sequencing. Genomic DNA was extracted from the blood cell samples with the Qiagen DNeasy Blood Extraction Kit. This clone was found a few times. Its binding antigen is unknown. The record has no base qualities; no much larger clone is one base away. Library preparation was by the immunoSEQ multiplex PCR assay. For the multiplex PCR, a mixture combining 60 forward primers for TCR Vbeta segments and 13 reverse primers for TCR Jbeta segments was used. A multiplex PCR assay on genomic DNA amplified the CDR3 region of rearranged TCR beta genes. The Illumina HiSeq System was used to sequence the amplified TCR beta libraries as 87-base-pair reads. Under the source paper's analysis protocol: In a later analysis, tens of millions of unique TCR beta chains were counted across the 500 to 850 repertoires, and approximately 11 million of these chains were shared by at least two donors. To remove PCR and sequencing errors, raw reads were error-corrected and collapsed into unique sequences using a nearest-neighbor algorithm that merged closely related sequences. Alignment of CDR3 sequences to IMGT reference sequences was used to assign V, D and J gene segments. For a sequence to be retained, a match of at least six nucleotides was required to both a V gene segment and a J gene segment. A rearrangement was called productive if the CDR3 had no stop codons and remained in frame with V and J, and every other rearrangement was called non-productive. Following IMGT convention, CDR3 was defined as the stretch from the second conserved V-encoded cysteine to the conserved J-encoded phenylalanine. In an earlier analysis of around 570 of the donors, sequences lacking an unambiguous match to a single V gene segment were excluded. An earlier analysis of 450 to 650 of the donors called V segments functional above 56.7% productive rearrangements and segregating when the between-donor standard deviation exceeded 5%. A statistical classification framework was built to diagnose cytomegalovirus status from the catalog of TCR beta chain sequences. V and J gene assignment, in a later analysis, came from comparing TCR nucleotide sequences with IMGT/GENE-DB human TR gene sequences. A later analysis assigned CDR3 sequences and most-parsimonious VDJ recombination scenarios with the TCRdist pipeline. A later analysis defined each TCR beta chain by its CDR3 amino acid sequence plus V-gene family, and excluded reads lacking a unique V-gene family. As a way to deal with suspected cross-contamination and a sequencing artifact, a later analysis dropped approximately 590 nucleotide sequences that were highly shared and had low generation probability. In a later analysis, a clonal expansion index was calculated for each public chain from normalized within-repertoire ranks of inferred template counts. A later analysis computed generation probabilities with a VDJ recombination model fitted to out-of-frame rearrangements, and checked the results against IGoR. In a later analysis, hypergeometric tests were used to score TCR-TCR, TCR-HLA and TCR-CMV co-occurrence, with a repertoire-size bias correction applied to TCR pairs. In a later analysis, false discovery rates were estimated by permuting HLA or CMV assignments 20 times. In a later analysis, co-occurring TCRs were grouped with DBSCAN, and TCRdist sequence similarity was added when clustering was performed within HLA-allele-positive subsets. Co-occurrence clustering excluded repertoires with fewer than 30,000 or more than 120,000 public chains, plus five with anomalous nucleotide sharing. TCRdb took this table from immuneACCESS and kept in-frame rearrangements with V and J called. Such tables lack part of the clones; where checked against another copy, unresolved V genes explain under half of the gap, and the rest is unexplained. The V and J calls and clone size are taken from that table; D and trimming were inferred from the DNA. For this sample there are about 160,000 clones; around four fifths appear just once. Roughly 9.7% of the sample goes to the ten largest clones.

The sample consisted of PBMCs. The TCR was taken from a man aged 18 to 29 in good health and CMV-seropositive.

The DNA is as follows: TGCGCCAGCAGCCAAGTAGCGGGGGACACAGATACGCAGTATTTT. Translated, it gives CASSQVAGDTDTQYF. The chain was built from TRBV5-1 and TRBJ2-3, with 9 central nucleotides matching TRBD2. From cysteine to phenylalanine, the CDR3 is 15 amino acids long. Solely the CDR3 DNA is kept, with 45 bases framed from the first base. From the germline V gene, CDR1 is SGHRS and CDR2 is YFSETQ. The germline V and J ends show losses of 4 bases and 2 bases respectively, and no gene match explains 5 bases of the junction.